This note documents a single T cell receptor (beta chain) sequence. Its antigen is unknown. Germline V gives CDR1 SGDLS, CDR2 YYNGEE. The length of the CDR3 is 19 residues. V lost 0 bases, J lost 6 bases, and 15 bases stayed unmatched. Amplified TCR beta CDR3 regions came from RNA transcripts. During a first-round RT-PCR of the TCR CDR3, the HTBI primer set was used. TCRdb ran MiXCR on the multiplex PCR reads and lists one entry per CDR3 protein. The data contain fewer than 850,000 distinct CDR3 sequences, 17% of them singletons. This record belongs to a study of T cells in Graves' hyperthyroidism and ophthalmopathy. Study-wide points: Prediction of ophthalmopathy progression came a median 6.5 months pre-onset.

Patients with uncontrolled infections, other autoimmune diseases, pregnancy or lactation were excluded. Clinical symptoms, serum thyroxine and TRAb, thyroid ultrasound and orbital computed tomography were used for the diagnoses. The clonotype comes from a man aged 45-65 years with Graves' hyperthyroidism. The specimen was blood. V gene TRBV9 combines with J gene TRBJ2-2; 9 positions match TRBD1. The CDR3 nucleotides are TGTGCCAGCAGCGTAGGTCGGCCACGGAGGACAGGGGTACCCGGGGAGCTGTTTTTT. Its protein product is CASSVGRPRRTGVPGELFF.